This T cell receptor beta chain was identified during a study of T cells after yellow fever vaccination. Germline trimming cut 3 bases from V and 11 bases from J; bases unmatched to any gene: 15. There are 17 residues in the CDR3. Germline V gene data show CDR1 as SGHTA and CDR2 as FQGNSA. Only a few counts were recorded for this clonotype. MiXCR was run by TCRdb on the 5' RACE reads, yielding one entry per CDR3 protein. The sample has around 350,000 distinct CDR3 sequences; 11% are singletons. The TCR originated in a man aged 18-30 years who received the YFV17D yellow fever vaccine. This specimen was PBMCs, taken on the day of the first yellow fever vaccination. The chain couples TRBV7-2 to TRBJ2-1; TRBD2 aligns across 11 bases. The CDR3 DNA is TGTGCCAGCAGCTTCAAAATTAGCGGGGGGGGAGGGAGCCAGCAGTTCTTC. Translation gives CASSFKISGGGGSQQFF.